Included here is one TCR beta chain sequence, with context. This sample is part of a study of blood T cell repertoires in COVID-19. Study context: Samples taken during acute and convalescent COVID-19 were collected in the United States, Italy and Spain.

V was shortened by 9 bases and J by 3 bases, with 6 bases between the two germline ends. Germline loops: CDR1 MNHEY, CDR2 SMNVEV (reference sequence). The CDR3 is 12 amino acids. Clones were read by immunoSEQ multiplex PCR, and TCRdb kept only the in-frame ones, dropping some. Here the sample spans roughly 330,000 clones, about four fifths being singletons. Sequenced: peripheral blood. The TCR originated in a woman in her forties or fifties with acute or convalescent COVID-19. This sequence joins TRBV27 and TRBJ1-6; no clear D gene. The CDR3 DNA sequence: TGTGCCAGTACGGGCTATAATTCACCCCTCCACTTT. As protein: CASTGYNSPLHF.